Listed here are 23 T cell receptor beta chains from one sample, sequenced in a study of OX40 agonist ivuxolimab in advanced cancers. The repertoire was sequenced with immunoSEQ multiplex PCR; TCRdb's copy has only in-frame clones and lacks some. The repertoire includes 25,000 to 35,000 clones, about 81% of them detected once, and 20% to 25% sits in the top ten. The source was CD4+ or CD8+ T cells sorted from blood, collected in a trial of the OX40 agonist ivuxolimab. These receptors were taken from an adult with an advanced solid tumor such as melanoma, head and neck, liver or kidney cancer.

The V and J genes are TRBV27 and TRBJ2-1; TRBD2 agrees at 7 bases. Germline values: CDR1 MNHEY, CDR2 SMNVEV (reference sequence). This CDR3 comprises 15 residues. J was trimmed by 5 bases and V by 5 bases; bases with no gene match: 9. The CDR3 DNA reads as TGTGCCAGCAGTCCCCTCGGCGGGAGTCACAATGAGCAGTTCTTC. Amino acid sequence: CASSPLGGSHNEQFF.

The chain recombines TRBV10-3 with TRBJ2-7; the D is unclear. The CDR3 covers 15 residues. V shed 3 bases and J shed 0 bases, with 12 bases lying between them. The V gene's germline CDR1 is ENHRY and CDR2 SYGVKD. The CDR3 here is CAISDPGRNSYEQYF. The CDR3 DNA reads TGTGCCATCAGTGATCCCGGCCGGAACTCCTACGAGCAGTACTTC.

This clone was picked up a small number of times. The chain is built from TRBV6-5 and TRBJ1-5; TRBD1 might be the D (6 bases). Trimming removed 2 bases from V and 4 bases from J, with 9 bases in between. The CDR3 contains 14 residues. The germline V gene encodes CDR1 MNHEY and CDR2 SVGAGI. CDR3 sequence reads: CASSYRGRNQPQHF. The CDR3 DNA follows: TGTGCCAGCAGTTACAGGGGGAGGAATCAGCCCCAGCATTTT.

This clone was recorded a few times. The gene calls are TRBV27 and TRBJ1-2; maybe TRBD1 (6 bases). V lost 7 bases and J lost 8, with 14 bases in between. This CDR3 has 12 amino acids. The germline V gene has CDR1 MNHEY and CDR2 SMNVEV (reference sequence). CDR3 amino acids: CASITLQGGYTF. CDR3 coding DNA: TGTGCCAGCATCACCCTTCAGGGGGGCTACACCTTC.

This rearrangement joins TRBV18 to TRBJ1-1, with TRBD1 identical over 7 bases. The CDR3 extends over 15 amino acids. The germline V gene has CDR1 KGHSH and CDR2 LQKENI. The V and J ends lost 2 bases and 8 bases, in that order; junction bases with no gene match: 11. The DNA for the CDR3 is TGTGCCAGCTCACCAGCGGCGGTAGAGACAGGGGAAGCTTTCTTT. Encoded protein: CASSPAAVETGEAFF.

This sequence joins TRBV15 and TRBJ1-5; the D is unclear. Trimming took off 4 bases at V and 4 bases at J, with 11 bases between the two ends. Germline V gene sequence: CDR1 LNHNV, CDR2 YYDKDF (reference sequence). The CDR3 length is 14 residues. CDR3 in amino acids: CATSMGGPNQPQHF. CDR3 coding DNA: TGTGCCACCAGCATGGGAGGACCTAATCAGCCCCAGCATTTT.

Details on this clone: Germline and junction disagree at one end, which may indicate a read error. This sequence joins TRBV19 and TRBJ2-7; possibly TRBD2 for D (6 bases). CDR3 size: 11 residues. CDR1 is LNHDA and CDR2 is SQIVND in the germline V gene (reference sequence). This CDR3 is CASSIFGEVHF. The CDR3 bases are TGTGCCAGTAGTATATTCGGGGAGGTGCACTTC.

This clone appeared once. V and J are TRBV7-2 and TRBJ2-1, with 9 positions matching TRBD1. CDR3 length: 16 residues. Trimming at V came to 2 bases and at J to 8 bases, leaving 10 bases not matched to a gene. Germline CDR1 reads SGHTA; CDR2 reads FQGNSA. The DNA for the CDR3 is TGTGCCAGCAGCTTATATGGGACAGGGTTTTTTGATGAGCAGTTCTTC. As protein: CASSLYGTGFFDEQFF.

The chain carries TRBV19 and TRBJ2-3; either TRBD1 or TRBD2 may supply D (5 bases each). Trimming cost V 7 bases and J 2 bases, with 16 bases left between them. Germline V gene data show CDR1 as LNHDA and CDR2 as SQIVND (reference sequence). There are 15 residues in the CDR3. The CDR3 reads CASTMGGGFTDTQYF. CDR3 DNA sequence: TGTGCCAGTACCATGGGTGGGGGTTTCACAGATACGCAGTATTTT. Complete variable domain (other parts from reference TRBV19 and TRBJ2-3): DGGITQSPKYLFRKEGQNVTLSCEQNLNHDAMYWYRQDPGQGLRLIYYSQIVNDFQKGDIAEGYSVSREKKESFPLTVTSAQKNPTAFYLCASTMGGGFTDTQYFGPGTRLTVL.

This chain uses TRBV30 with TRBJ1-1; D is possibly TRBD1 (5 bases). CDR1 is GTSNPN, CDR2 SVGIG, per germline (reference sequence). This CDR3 has 13 amino acids. Trimming removed 0 bases from V and 4 bases from J, with 9 bases in between. The CDR3 loop is CAWSVLGVTEAFF. As DNA, the CDR3 is TGTGCCTGGAGTGTATTAGGGGTCACTGAAGCTTTCTTT.

This clone has only one observation. The chain carries TRBV4-3 and TRBJ2-7; 10 nucleotides line up with TRBD2. After removal of 1 base from V and 3 bases from J, the junction contained 9 bases not matched to a gene. This CDR3 contains 17 residues. CDR1 and CDR2 (germline): LGHNA, YSLEER. In nucleotides, the CDR3 is TGCGCCAGCAGCCAAGCCCTAATAGCGGGGGGCAACTACGAGCAGTACTTC. Protein sequence: CASSQALIAGGNYEQYF.

The gene calls are TRBV28 and TRBJ2-1; D perhaps matches TRBD1 (5 bases). Germline lookup yields CDR1 MDHEN and CDR2 SYDVKM. Trimming took 5 bases from V and 14 from J, leaving 13 bases between them. The CDR3 consists of 11 residues. CDR3 protein: CASSEDRLKFF. CDR3 bases: TGTGCCAGCAGTGAAGACAGATTGAAGTTCTTC.

The chain is built from TRBV11-2 and TRBJ2-5, with 10 bases that match TRBD2. Germline V gives CDR1 SGHAT, CDR2 FQNNGV. The CDR3 consists of 15 residues. The junction had 5 bases not matched to a gene; V was cut back by 2 bases and J by 5 bases. CDR3 in DNA: TGTGCCAGCAGCTTAAAGCGGGGGGGCTATGAGACCCAGTACTTC. Protein product: CASSLKRGGYETQYF.

The rearrangement joins TRBV13 to TRBJ2-7; D uncertain. This CDR3 spans 13 amino acids. With 1 base removed from V and 1 base from J, the gap between germline ends came to 5 bases. Germline V CDR1 and CDR2: PRHDT, FYEKMQ (reference sequence). CDR3 protein: CASSLDLSYEQYF. As DNA, the CDR3 is TGTGCCAGCAGCTTAGACCTTTCCTACGAGCAGTACTTC.

The chain joins TRBV7-9 to TRBJ2-3; 14 nucleotides agree with TRBD2. Germline CDR1 SEHNR, CDR2 FQNEAQ (reference sequence). This CDR3 has 17 residues. V shed 5 bases, J shed 6 bases, and the junction held 10 bases outside the gene matches. The DNA for the CDR3 is TGTGCCAGCAGCATGGGGACTAGCGGGAGTTCAGCGGATACGCAGTATTTT. This translates into CASSMGTSGSSADTQYF.

The chain is built from TRBV10-1 and TRBJ1-5; D gene unclear. The CDR3 is 18 residues long. V was clipped by 6 bases and J by 2 bases, with 23 bases between them. Germline V gives CDR1 WNHNN, CDR2 SYGVQD (reference sequence). CDR3 amino acids: CASRETQLFKSRNQPQHF. CDR3 DNA: TGCGCCAGCAGAGAAACACAGCTATTCAAATCTCGCAATCAGCCCCAGCATTTT.

This clone has just one count. This chain links TRBV27 with TRBJ2-5; TRBD2 matches at 8 bases. Germline V gene lookup returns CDR1 MNHEY and CDR2 SMNVEV (reference sequence). With V trimmed by 5 bases and J by 5 bases, 16 bases remained unmatched. The CDR3 consists of 17 residues. The CDR3 is CASSPPGAGGLRETQYF. CDR3 coding DNA: TGTGCCAGCAGTCCTCCTGGTGCGGGGGGCCTCCGGGAGACCCAGTACTTC.

This clone came up a few times. The V and J genes are TRBV4-1 and TRBJ2-3; 9 bases map to TRBD2. The junction had 6 bases not matched to a gene; V was cut back by 0 bases and J by 2 bases. The germline CDR1 and CDR2 sequences are MGHRA and YSYEKL. The CDR3 sequence is 17 residues long. The CDR3 region is CASSQDGLAGLTDTQYF. CDR3 nucleotide sequence: TGCGCCAGCAGCCAAGACGGTCTAGCGGGGCTCACAGATACGCAGTATTTT.

Only one count was recorded for this clone. This chain connects TRBV27 to TRBJ2-7; 10 nucleotides align to TRBD2. The CDR3 is 13 amino acids. CDR1 MNHEY and CDR2 SMNVEV come from the germline V gene (reference sequence). V lost 5 bases to trimming and J lost 4 bases; unmatched junction nucleotides: 2. This CDR3 reads CASSSGRGYEQYF. The CDR3 nucleotides read TGTGCCAGCAGTAGCGGGAGGGGGTACGAGCAGTACTTC.

The chain employs TRBV5-1 and TRBJ1-5; 10 bases line up with TRBD1. V lost 4 bases and J lost 5; bases outside the gene matches: 3. The CDR3 length is 14 residues. Germline lookup yields CDR1 SGHRS and CDR2 YFSETQ. This chain's CDR3 is CASSPGTGDQPQHF. Here the CDR3 DNA reads TGCGCCAGCAGCCCGGGGACAGGGGATCAGCCCCAGCATTTT.

The chain employs TRBV28 and TRBJ1-1; 10 bases map to TRBD1. V lost 5 bases and J lost 5; bases outside the gene matches: 8. The CDR3 consists of 15 residues. Germline V gene sequence: CDR1 MDHEN, CDR2 SYDVKM. The CDR3 coding sequence is TGTGCCAGCAGTCTTGACAGGGGGCGAGGGACTGAAGCTTTCTTT. This gives the protein CASSLDRGRGTEAFF.

Written as DNA, the CDR3 is TGTGCCAGCTCACCACAATCTGGCCCCGAGGAGACCCAGTACTTC. It specifies CASSPQSGPEETQYF. This chain links TRBV18 with TRBJ2-5; D call uncertain. CDR1 and CDR2 from the germline V gene are KGHSH and LQKENI. With 1 base removed from V and 5 bases from J, the gap between germline ends came to 14 bases. The CDR3 has 15 amino acids.

This chain uses TRBV23-1 with TRBJ2-3, with D unclear. TRBV23-1 is labeled an ORF, and its function is uncertain. Trimming took 3 bases from V and 0 from J, leaving 13 bases between them. The CDR3 extends over 16 amino acids. CDR3 protein: CASSQRSRTSTDTQYF. The CDR3, as DNA: TGCGCCAGCAGTCAGAGGAGCCGAACTAGCACAGATACGCAGTATTTT.